One and the same sample provided the 15 T cell receptor beta chains below, sequenced in a study of technical replicates of blood from a few donors. Some clones are missing from TCRdb's copy, which holds only in-frame ones; the method was immunoSEQ multiplex PCR. The sample has tens of thousands of clones; over 85% are singletons. Material: T cells isolated from PBMCs. The source is a human donor in good health.

The chain couples TRBV7-2 to TRBJ1-1; D call uncertain. The CDR3 is made up of 17 amino acids. In germline, CDR1 is SGHTA, CDR2 FQGNSA. The germline V and J ends were trimmed by 3 bases and 0 bases, with 17 bases remaining between them. The CDR3 nucleotides read TGTGCCAGCAGCTTTATCAGTACAGCCTCCATGAACACTGAAGCTTTCTTT. It specifies CASSFISTASMNTEAFF.

The gene calls are TRBV15 and TRBJ2-7, with 7 bases identical to TRBD1. Germline CDR1 reads LNHNV; CDR2 reads YYDKDF (reference sequence). After removal of 5 bases from V and 0 bases from J, the junction contained 1 base not matched to a gene. The CDR3 is made up of 13 amino acids. The chain's CDR3 is CATSWDSSYEQYF. In DNA form, the CDR3 reads TGTGCCACCAGCTGGGACAGCTCCTACGAGCAGTACTTC.

V gene TRBV28 combines with J gene TRBJ2-5; 8 positions match TRBD1. V lost 8 bases and J lost 7; bases outside the gene matches: 6. The germline CDR1 and CDR2 sequences are MDHEN and SYDVKM. The CDR3 sequence is 12 residues long. The CDR3 DNA sequence: TGTGCCAGCGAGACAGGGGTTGGGACCCAGTACTTC. Encoded protein: CASETGVGTQYF.

V gene TRBV5-1 combines with J gene TRBJ2-7; 8 bases align to TRBD2. The length of the CDR3 is 14 residues. CDR1 is SGHRS, CDR2 YFSETQ, per germline. The V and J ends lost 2 bases and 5 bases, in that order; junction bases with no gene match: 6. Written as DNA, the CDR3 is TGCGCCAGCAGCTTAAGCGGGAGTTTCCACGAGCAGTACTTC. Translated, it gives CASSLSGSFHEQYF. Full variable domain (outside the CDR3, taken from reference TRBV5-1 and TRBJ2-7): KAGVTQTPRYLIKTRGQQVTLSCSPISGHRSVSWYQQTPGQGLQFLFEYFSETQRNKGNFPGRFSGRQFSNSRSEMNVSTLELGDSALYLCASSLSGSFHEQYFGPGTRLTVT.

The V gene is TRBV7-8, the J gene TRBJ2-7, with no clear D. Trimming stripped 5 bases from V and 2 bases from J, with 10 bases between. In germline, CDR1 is SGHVS, CDR2 FQNEAQ. CDR3 length equals 13 residues. CDR3 protein: CASSPKDPYEQYF. Written as DNA, the CDR3 is TGTGCCAGCAGCCCTAAAGATCCCTACGAGCAGTACTTC.

The DNA of the CDR3 is TGTGCCAGCAGCGCCGGGTGGTCTGTGAACACTGAAGCTTTCTTT. Encoded protein: CASSAGWSVNTEAFF. This rearrangement joins TRBV5-5 to TRBJ1-1; D ambiguous. The V and J ends lost 4 bases and 0 bases respectively, with 13 bases between them. From germline, CDR1 is SGHKS and CDR2 YYEKEE (reference sequence). This CDR3 spans 15 amino acids.

The chain uses TRBV28 and TRBJ1-2, with a weak D call TRBD1 (5 bases). This CDR3 comprises 12 residues. V lost 7 bases and J 4 bases, leaving 10 bases between the germline ends. Per germline, CDR1 MDHEN and CDR2 SYDVKM. The CDR3 reads CASMGQLYGYTF. The CDR3 DNA reads as TGTGCCAGCATGGGGCAGCTCTATGGCTACACCTTC.

The rearrangement joins TRBV15 to TRBJ2-7; weak D call: TRBD1 (5 bases). Trimming cost V 0 bases and J 2 bases, with 14 bases left between them. The germline CDR1 and CDR2 sequences are LNHNV and YYDKDF (reference sequence). The CDR3 has 16 amino acids. Here the CDR3 reads CATSRESGNSPYEQYF. CDR3 nucleotides: TGTGCCACCAGCAGAGAGTCAGGGAACAGCCCCTACGAGCAGTACTTC. The variable domain in full, completed from reference TRBV15 and TRBJ2-7, reads DAMVIQNPRYQVTQFGKPVTLSCSQTLNHNVMYWYQQKSSQAPKLLFHYYDKDFNNEADTPDNFQSRRPNTSFCFLDIRSPGLGDTAMYLCATSRESGNSPYEQYFGPGTRLTVT.

The sample holds one count of this clone. This chain uses TRBV5-4 with TRBJ2-7; 7 nucleotides line up with TRBD1. V was clipped by 2 bases and J by 4 bases; unmatched bases: 12. This CDR3 has 16 residues. Germline loops: CDR1 SGHNT, CDR2 YYREEE (reference sequence). The CDR3 is CASSFGTGTVKYEQYF. The DNA of the CDR3 is TGTGCCAGCAGCTTTGGAACCGGGACAGTTAAGTACGAGCAGTACTTC.

The chain uses TRBV5-4 and TRBJ1-1; D is unresolved. There are 16 residues in the CDR3. In germline, CDR1 is SGHNT, CDR2 YYREEE (reference sequence). V lost 0 bases and J lost 0, with 12 bases in between. CDR3 nucleotide sequence: TGTGCCAGCAGCTTGGAAGAGGGAGCAATGAACACTGAAGCTTTCTTT. Translating gives CASSLEEGAMNTEAFF. The full variable domain, with the rest looked up from reference TRBV5-4 and TRBJ1-1, is ETGVTQSPTHLIKTRGQQVTLRCSSQSGHNTVSWYQQALGQGPQFIFQYYREEENGRGNFPPRFSGLQFPNYSSELNVNALELDDSALYLCASSLEEGAMNTEAFFGQGTRLTVV.

This chain uses TRBV30 with TRBJ1-4, with a possible D match to TRBD1 (6 bases). Looked up from germline, CDR1 is GTSNPN and CDR2 is SVGIG (reference sequence). V was shortened by 0 bases and J by 6 bases, with 17 bases between the two germline ends. The CDR3 runs 16 residues. In DNA form, the CDR3 reads TGTGCCTGGAGTGTACGGGGGGGCCCACAGTATGAAAAACTGTTTTTT. It yields the protein CAWSVRGGPQYEKLFF. The variable domain in full, with the rest retrieved from reference TRBV30 and TRBJ1-4, is SQTIHQWPATLVQPVGSPLSLECTVEGTSNPNLYWYRQAAGRGLQLLFYSVGIGQISSEVPQNLSASRPQDRQFILSSKKLLLSDSGFYLCAWSVRGGPQYEKLFFGSGTQLSVL.

The genes are TRBV6-1 and TRBJ2-1; the D gene is possibly TRBD1 (5 bases). The CDR3 consists of 12 residues. Germline V CDR1 and CDR2: MNHNS, SASEGT. Trimming cost V 7 bases and J 3 bases, with 7 bases left between them. CDR3 DNA: TGTGCCAGCAAAGGACACTACAATGAGCAGTTCTTC. It yields the protein CASKGHYNEQFF.

The genes are TRBV11-2 and TRBJ2-3, with 11 nucleotides matching TRBD2. CDR3 length: 14 residues. Germline CDR1 is SGHAT and CDR2 is FQNNGV. V shed 5 bases, J shed 9 bases, and the junction held 7 bases outside the gene matches. CDR3 sequence: CASSGLAGRGTQYF. The CDR3 DNA follows: TGTGCCAGCAGCGGACTAGCGGGCCGGGGAACGCAGTATTTT. The complete variable domain, with remaining parts taken from reference TRBV11-2 and TRBJ2-3, reads EAGVAQSPRYKIIEKRQSVAFWCNPISGHATLYWYQQILGQGPKLLIQFQNNGVVDDSQLPKDRFSAERLKGVDSTLKIQPAKLEDSAVYLCASSGLAGRGTQYFGPGTRLTVL.

This clone was seen more than once but under ten times. This sequence joins TRBV7-3 and TRBJ2-7, with a possible D match to TRBD1 (6 bases). Trimming shortened V by 1 base and J by 4 bases, and 8 bases separated the two germline ends. CDR1 is SGHTA, CDR2 FQGTGA, per germline. The CDR3 totals 13 residues. The CDR3 coding sequence is TGTGCCAGCAGCTTAAGTGGGACATACGAGCAGTACTTC. This sequence encodes CASSLSGTYEQYF.

The chain recombines TRBV6-1 with TRBJ2-5, with 12 bases matching TRBD2. This CDR3 is 15 amino acids long. Trimming took 2 bases from V and 7 from J; bases not matched to a gene: 5. Germline CDR1 is MNHNS and CDR2 is SASEGT. This CDR3 is CASSELAGGGVTQYF. The DNA of the CDR3 is TGTGCCAGCAGTGAACTAGCGGGAGGGGGGGTGACCCAGTACTTC.